This TCR beta chain was identified during a study of cytomegalovirus exposure and HLA in healthy donors. Study-wide points: The study labeled 164 TCR beta chains cytomegalovirus-associated. The finding came from a later analysis; first-cohort TCR clusters tended to co-occur in the roughly 110 validation repertoires.

The CDR3 is 14 residues long. CDR1 and CDR2 (germline): MGHDK, SYGVNS. V gave up 2 bases and J gave up 8 bases, with 15 bases separating them. The protocol was immunoSEQ multiplex PCR, while the TCRdb copy is restricted to in-frame clones and leaves out a portion. This sample yields some 160,000 clones, of which about nine tenths are seen a single time; under 0.8% belongs to the top ten. Concerning this clone: Its cognate antigen is unknown.

The validation cohort, a group of 120 subjects, included the donors and was separate from the roughly 720-subject first cohort. This receptor was identified in a man younger than 35 in good health and CMV-seronegative. The chain is built from TRBV25-1 and TRBJ2-5; D might be TRBD2 (6 bases). Sequencing was performed on PBMCs. CDR3 sequence (DNA): TGTGCCAGCAGTGAAGCTGCGGGACCTCCTACCCAGTACTTC. Protein sequence: CASSEAAGPPTQYF.